The next 17 T cell receptor beta chains were all read from a single sample in a study of control samples from healthy donors and cancer patients. Clones were sequenced by immunoSEQ multiplex PCR, and TCRdb holds only the in-frame ones, with some missing. The data contain some 76,000 clones, roughly 90% of them singletons. The sample comprised PBMCs. These receptors were collected from a man between 60 and 70 years old with lung cancer.

The V call is TRBV29-1, the J call TRBJ1-2; TRBD1 is a possible D gene (6 bases). The CDR3 length is 15 residues. Germline-derived CDR1 and CDR2 are SQVTM and ANQGSEA. Trimming pared 1 base from V and 4 bases from J, leaving 16 bases between. The CDR3 DNA reads as TGCAGCGTTGAAGGGTTCAGGGGTGAGGGCTATGGCTACACCTTC. Amino acids: CSVEGFRGEGYGYTF.

This sequence joins TRBV6-2 or TRBV6-3 and TRBJ2-7; 7 bases line up with TRBD1. The V gene's germline CDR1 is MNHEY and CDR2 SVGEGT. The trim removed 5 bases at V and 2 bases at J, leaving 12 bases unmatched. The CDR3 runs 16 residues. CDR3: CASSRSLTGAPYEQYV. For the CDR3, the DNA is TGTGCCAGCAGTCGCTCTCTTACAGGGGCCCCCTACGAGCAGTACGTC.

The chain carries TRBV7-2 and TRBJ2-3; D not certain. The CDR3 sequence is 17 residues long. The germline V and J ends were trimmed by 2 bases and 4 bases, with 19 bases remaining between them. Germline-derived CDR1 and CDR2 are SGHTA and FQGNSA. The CDR3 loop is CASSLMFPTRVADTQYF. CDR3 DNA sequence: TGTGCCAGCAGCTTAATGTTTCCGACAAGGGTGGCAGATACGCAGTATTTT. The full variable domain, completed using reference TRBV7-2 and TRBJ2-3, is GAGVSQSPSNKVTEKGKDVELRCDPISGHTALYWYRQSLGQGLEFLIYFQGNSAPDKSGLPSDRFSAERTGGSVSTLTIQRTQQEDSAVYLCASSLMFPTRVADTQYFGPGTRLTVL.

The chain combines TRBV6-5 with TRBJ1-1, with 8 bases matching TRBD1. With V trimmed by 8 bases and J by 3 bases, 11 bases remained unmatched. The CDR3 is made up of 15 amino acids. Germline V CDR1 and CDR2: MNHEY, SVGAGI. CDR3 region: CASYLGQGAYTEAFF. CDR3 DNA: TGTGCCAGCTATCTCGGGCAGGGGGCCTACACTGAAGCTTTCTTT.

The J gene is TRBJ1-2, the V gene TRBV7-8; the match to TRBD1 covers 8 bases. The CDR3 runs to 15 residues. Germline lookup yields CDR1 SGHVS and CDR2 FQNEAQ. The trim removed 6 bases at V and 4 bases at J, leaving 10 bases unmatched. CDR3: CASSFQTGVGYGYTF. CDR3 sequence (DNA): TGTGCCAGCAGTTTTCAGACAGGGGTAGGCTATGGCTACACCTTC.

The gene calls are TRBV25-1 and TRBJ1-3; TRBD1 might be the D (5 bases). The CDR3 has 16 residues. The germline V and J ends were trimmed by 4 bases and 4 bases, with 17 bases remaining between them. Looked up from germline, CDR1 is MGHDK and CDR2 is SYGVNS. In DNA form, the CDR3 reads TGTGCCAGCAGTGCAGATCCAGGGATGCCCGGAAACACCATATATTTT. This gives the protein CASSADPGMPGNTIYF.

This chain links TRBV30 with TRBJ1-6; weak D call: TRBD1 (6 bases). The CDR3 is made up of 14 amino acids. Germline V lookup: CDR1 GTSNPN, CDR2 SVGIG (reference sequence). Trimming shortened V by 5 bases and J by 7 bases, and 15 bases separated the two germline ends. CDR3 residues: CAWLQPGANSPLHF. The CDR3 DNA reads TGTGCCTGGTTACAACCGGGGGCAAATTCACCCCTCCACTTT.

This chain joins TRBV3-1 (or the pseudogene TRBV3-2) and TRBJ1-1; no definite D call. The CDR3 covers 14 residues. V was trimmed by 2 bases and J by 3 bases, leaving 10 bases between them. CDR1 LGHDT and CDR2 YNNKEL come from the germline V gene (reference sequence). CDR3 in amino acids: CASSQLRAHTEAFF. CDR3 nucleotides: TGTGCCAGCAGCCAATTGCGGGCACACACTGAAGCTTTCTTT.

Only a few counts were recorded for this clone. The chain has TRBV6-2 or TRBV6-3 and TRBJ1-4; 10 bases fit TRBD1. The CDR3 runs 19 residues. Germline V CDR1 and CDR2: MNHEY, SVGEGT. V lost 2 bases, J lost 4 bases, and 13 bases stayed unmatched. The CDR3 nucleotides are TGTGCCAGCAGTTACCGGCGGGACAGGGGAGGGCTACTTAATGAAAAACTGTTTTTT. This encodes CASSYRRDRGGLLNEKLFF.

Here the CDR3 DNA reads TGTGCCAGCAGCGAGGGGATAGGGGAGACCCAGTACTTC. Amino acids: CASSEGIGETQYF. The J gene is TRBJ2-5, the V gene TRBV9; weak D call: TRBD1 (5 bases). From germline, CDR1 is SGDLS and CDR2 YYNGEE. The V gene lost 3 bases and the J gene lost 5 bases, with 11 bases spanning the gap. CDR3 length: 13 residues.

The rearrangement links TRBV4-1 to TRBJ1-5; D call uncertain. With 3 bases removed from V and 9 bases from J, the gap between germline ends came to 18 bases. Germline-derived CDR1 and CDR2 are MGHRA and YSYEKL. The CDR3 sequence is 15 residues long. The chain's CDR3 is CASSQRDKDDRPQHF. The CDR3 nucleotides are TGCGCCAGCAGCCAGCGCGACAAGGACGATAGGCCCCAGCATTTT.

J is TRBJ2-5 and V is TRBV3-1 (or the pseudogene TRBV3-2), with D possibly matching TRBD2 (5 bases). Germline CDR1 reads LGHDT; CDR2 reads YNNKEL (reference sequence). The CDR3 has 12 residues. Trimming cost V 0 bases and J 11 bases, with 10 bases left between them. CDR3 amino acids: CASSQDFERQYF. The CDR3 region has the DNA TGTGCCAGCAGCCAAGATTTCGAGCGGCAGTACTTC.

The chain is built from TRBV5-1 and TRBJ1-4, with 7 bases fitting TRBD1. This CDR3 has 16 amino acids. V lost 1 base, J lost 1 base, and 4 bases stayed unmatched. Per germline, CDR1 SGHRS and CDR2 YFSETQ. CDR3 sequence reads: CASSLTYRGTNEKLFF. The CDR3 nucleotides are TGCGCCAGCAGCTTGACCTACAGGGGAACTAATGAAAAACTGTTTTTT.

This chain links TRBV5-6 with TRBJ2-7; a weak D match, TRBD1 (6 bases). CDR1 is SGHDT, CDR2 YYEEEE, per germline. CDR3 length: 15 residues. The V gene lost 4 bases and the J gene lost 2 bases, with 16 bases spanning the gap. The DNA of the CDR3 is TGTGCCAGCAGCATATCCGGGACACCTACCTACGAGCAGTACGTC. Protein product: CASSISGTPTYEQYV.

This sequence joins TRBV6-5 and TRBJ1-2; tentatively, D is TRBD1 (6 bases). Trimming removed 2 bases from V and 1 base from J, with 11 bases in between. The CDR3 has 15 residues. Germline V lookup: CDR1 MNHEY, CDR2 SVGAGI. The CDR3: CASSYRADSNYGYTF. CDR3 sequence (DNA): TGTGCCAGCAGTTACCGAGCGGACAGTAACTATGGCTACACCTTC.

This clone was detected only a few times. The chain links TRBV30 to TRBJ2-6; TRBD1 aligns across 7 bases. CDR3 length: 17 amino acids. J lost 0 bases, V lost 1 base, and 6 bases had no gene match. CDR1 and CDR2 from the germline V gene are GTSNPN and SVGIG (reference sequence). For the CDR3, the DNA is TGTGCCTGGAGTGCAAGGACAGGAAGCTCTGGGGCCAACGTCCTGACTTTC. Protein: CAWSARTGSSGANVLTF.

The rearrangement links TRBV30 to TRBJ1-1; D gene ambiguous. Germline-derived CDR1 and CDR2 are GTSNPN and SVGIG (reference sequence). The CDR3 has 13 residues. V lost 0 bases, J lost 6 bases, and 11 bases lay in between. CDR3 in amino acids: CAWSVKRVPEAFF. The CDR3 DNA follows: TGTGCCTGGAGTGTAAAAAGGGTTCCTGAAGCTTTCTTT. The full variable domain, with the rest looked up from reference TRBV30 and TRBJ1-1, is SQTIHQWPATLVQPVGSPLSLECTVEGTSNPNLYWYRQAAGRGLQLLFYSVGIGQISSEVPQNLSASRPQDRQFILSSKKLLLSDSGFYLCAWSVKRVPEAFFGQGTRLTVV.